This TCR beta chain was observed in a study of graft-versus-host responses after intestinal transplantation. The CDR3 consists of 15 residues. CDR1 is LGHNA, CDR2 YNFKEQ, per germline. Trimming removed 0 bases at V and 4 bases at J, with 12 bases between. Sequencing used immunoSEQ multiplex PCR; TCRdb keeps in-frame clones, though not all of them. The table records about 97,000 clones, about 93% of them present only once. The genes are TRBV4-2 and TRBJ1-2; no firm D call. This TCR was recovered from a human patient who received an intestinal transplant, so some T cells may come from the graft donor. This sample comprised PBMCs, obtained approximately 470 days after intestinal transplant. In DNA, the CDR3 is TGTGCCAGCAGCCAAGAACGTTATAGCAGCTATGGCTACACCTTC. Translation gives CASSQERYSSYGYTF.